The 27 T cell receptor beta chains below all came from one sample that was sequenced in a study of T-cell reconstitution after alpha-beta-depleted transplantation in children. TCRbeta library construction was performed incorporating unique molecular identifiers. TCRdb used MiXCR to reprocess the PCR reads, holding one entry per CDR3 protein. The sample includes about 540,000 distinct CDR3 sequences, approximately 16% seen only once; the top ten take about 3.1%. Sample: PBMCs from the stem cell graft donor, taken from the stem cell graft. The source of these receptors is a human donor who donated a stem cell graft to a child with acute lymphoblastic leukemia.

This clonotype has just a few counts. This chain links TRBV5-1 with TRBJ2-1, with 8 nucleotides matching TRBD2. J was trimmed by 4 bases and V by 1 base; bases with no gene match: 16. The germline V gene encodes CDR1 SGHRS and CDR2 YFSETQ. This CDR3 region has 19 residues. This CDR3 is CASSLLQPGGDGAYNEQFF. DNA of the CDR3: TGCGCCAGCAGCTTGTTACAACCCGGGGGGGACGGGGCGTACAATGAGCAGTTCTTC. Full variable domain (outside the CDR3, taken from reference TRBV5-1 and TRBJ2-1): KAGVTQTPRYLIKTRGQQVTLSCSPISGHRSVSWYQQTPGQGLQFLFEYFSETQRNKGNFPGRFSGRQFSNSRSEMNVSTLELGDSALYLCASSLLQPGGDGAYNEQFFGPGTRLTVL.

About this clonotype: One junction end does not reproduce the germline sequence, and a read error may be involved. The genes are TRBV20-1 and TRBJ2-4; D may be TRBD1 (6 bases). In germline, CDR1 is DFQATT, CDR2 SNEGSKA (reference sequence). The CDR3 runs 18 residues. The CDR3 reads CCARDMSRGGSGKNIQYF. In nucleotides, the CDR3 is TGCTGTGCTAGAGATATGAGTAGAGGGGGTAGTGGCAAAAACATTCAGTACTTC.

This chain connects TRBV6-1 to TRBJ2-1; no firm D call. The CDR3 contains 12 residues. Trimming stripped 9 bases from V and 5 bases from J, with 11 bases between. CDR1 is MNHNS and CDR2 is SASEGT in the germline V gene. CDR3 in amino acids: CASPDRDNEQFF. Written as DNA, the CDR3 is TGTGCCAGTCCCGACCGAGACAATGAGCAGTTCTTC.

CDR3 DNA: TGTGCCAGCAGCCTCACTAGACCGCGCGGCTATGGCTACACCTTC. This codes for CASSLTRPRGYGYTF. The gene calls are TRBV7-9 and TRBJ1-2; D ambiguous. Germline V gene data show CDR1 as SEHNR and CDR2 as FQNEAQ (reference sequence). CDR3 length: 15 residues. V lost 5 bases, J lost 4 bases, and 17 bases lay in between.

The chain recombines TRBV5-1 with TRBJ2-4; TRBD1 agrees at 9 bases. Germline CDR1 is SGHRS and CDR2 is YFSETQ. The trim removed 1 base at V and 3 bases at J, leaving 5 bases unmatched. This CDR3 is built from 16 residues. CDR3 amino acids: CASSLSGTGSKNIQYF. The DNA for the CDR3 is TGCGCCAGCAGCTTGTCCGGGACAGGGAGCAAAAACATTCAGTACTTC.

The chain recombines TRBV4-1 with TRBJ2-1; 11 nucleotides agree with TRBD2. V was pared by 0 bases and J by 8 bases, with 9 bases of the junction left unmatched. This CDR3 has 17 amino acids. Looked up from germline, CDR1 is MGHRA and CDR2 is YSYEKL. The CDR3 loop reads CASSQDPSGTSGYEQFF. The CDR3 DNA reads as TGCGCCAGCAGCCAAGATCCGTCCGGGACTAGCGGTTATGAGCAGTTCTTC.

The chain carries TRBV4-1 and TRBJ2-7; possibly TRBD1 for D (8 bases). The CDR3 is 14 residues long. The V end was cut by 5 bases, the J end by 2 bases, with 13 bases between. Germline V gene lookup returns CDR1 MGHRA and CDR2 YSYEKL. The DNA for the CDR3 is TGCGCCAGCAGCAATACAGGGGGGGCCTACGAGCAGTACTTC. Translated, it gives CASSNTGGAYEQYF.

This clonotype was observed a few times. The V and J genes are TRBV4-2 and TRBJ2-2; D possibly uses TRBD1 or TRBD2 (5 bases each). Germline V gene sequence: CDR1 LGHNA, CDR2 YNFKEQ. The CDR3 has 14 residues. V was cut by 1 base and J by 6 bases, with 9 bases left in between. The CDR3 is CASSQGLGAGELFF. The CDR3 bases are TGTGCCAGCAGCCAAGGATTGGGGGCCGGGGAGCTGTTTTTT.

The rearrangement links TRBV11-2 to TRBJ2-1, with no clear D. Trimming shortened V by 1 base and J by 4 bases, and 8 bases separated the two germline ends. There are 14 residues in the CDR3. Germline CDR1 reads SGHAT; CDR2 reads FQNNGV. The CDR3 is CASSLGNRYNEQFF. DNA for the CDR3: TGTGCCAGCAGCTTAGGGAATCGATACAATGAGCAGTTCTTC.

This clonotype was seen a handful of times. V is TRBV24-1 and J is TRBJ2-2; no reliable D call. CDR3 length equals 17 residues. Germline CDR1 reads KGHDR; CDR2 reads SFDVKD. V was pared by 0 bases and J by 0 bases, with 10 bases between. CDR3 residues: CATSDLSYKANTGELFF. DNA of the CDR3: TGTGCCACCAGTGATTTGAGTTACAAAGCGAACACCGGGGAGCTGTTTTTT.

This clonotype occurred a few times. This rearrangement joins TRBV7-9 to TRBJ2-1, with D perhaps TRBD1 or TRBD2 (6 bases each). Per the germline V gene, CDR1 is SEHNR and CDR2 is FQNEAQ (reference sequence). Trimming removed 2 bases at V and 2 bases at J, with 10 bases between. The CDR3 has 15 residues. The DNA of the CDR3 is TGTGCCAGCAGCTTATGGGGGGCGGCCTACAATGAGCAGTTCTTC. It specifies CASSLWGAAYNEQFF.

This clonotype was counted a few times. The chain has TRBV6-1 and TRBJ2-1; the match to TRBD1 covers 9 bases. Germline assignment: CDR1 MNHNS and CDR2 SASEGT. This CDR3 spans 15 amino acids. V shed 1 base, J shed 12 bases, and the junction held 10 bases outside the gene matches. The CDR3 loop is CASSEDGRTGEGQFF. The CDR3 DNA reads as TGTGCCAGCAGTGAAGACGGGCGGACAGGGGAGGGGCAGTTCTTC.

This chain joins TRBV7-8 and TRBJ2-3; maybe TRBD2 (6 bases). CDR3 length: 17 amino acids. V lost 5 bases to trimming and J lost 4 bases, with 22 bases between them. Germline assignment: CDR1 SGHVS and CDR2 FQNEAQ. The CDR3 loop is CASSPRSAGLLPDTQYF. In DNA, the CDR3 is TGTGCCAGCAGCCCGAGGTCGGCGGGACTCTTGCCAGATACGCAGTATTTT. The whole variable domain, remainder taken from reference TRBV7-8 and TRBJ2-3, is GAGVSQSPRYKVAKRGQDVALRCDPISGHVSLFWYQQALGQGPEFLTYFQNEAQLDKSGLPSDRFFAERPEGSVSTLKIQRTQQEDSAVYLCASSPRSAGLLPDTQYFGPGTRLTVL.

The rearrangement uses TRBV7-9 and TRBJ1-1; no definite D call. V was trimmed by 6 bases and J by 3 bases, leaving 14 bases between them. Germline CDR1 SEHNR, CDR2 FQNEAQ (reference sequence). The CDR3 spans 14 residues. The CDR3 is CASSPSRGHTEAFF. CDR3 DNA: TGTGCCAGCAGTCCCTCGAGAGGGCACACTGAAGCTTTCTTT.

This clonotype was found a few times. The chain employs TRBV6-4 and TRBJ1-2; D not certain. This CDR3 region has 12 residues. Germline V gene sequence: CDR1 MRHNA, CDR2 SNTAGT. Trimming shortened V by 3 bases and J by 4 bases, and 6 bases separated the two germline ends. The CDR3 region is CASSDGLYGYTF. CDR3 DNA sequence: TGTGCCAGCAGTGATGGCCTCTATGGCTACACCTTC.

V gene TRBV5-5 combines with J gene TRBJ1-2; D is unresolved. Germline CDR1 is SGHKS and CDR2 is YYEKEE (reference sequence). V was shortened by 0 bases and J by 3 bases, with 9 bases between the two germline ends. The CDR3 totals 14 residues. Here the CDR3 DNA reads TGTGCCAGCAGCTTGGGAGGGTTCGACTATGGCTACACCTTC. This encodes CASSLGGFDYGYTF.

V gene TRBV29-1 combines with J gene TRBJ2-2, with 7 bases that match TRBD1. Germline loops: CDR1 SQVTM, CDR2 ANQGSEA. V shed 4 bases and J 5 bases; nucleotides not matched to a gene: 4. The CDR3 is 13 residues long. CDR3 DNA: TGCAGCGTTGGGACAGGCCGAACCGGGGAGCTGTTTTTT. Its protein is CSVGTGRTGELFF.

This clonotype was counted a few times. The chain links TRBV9 to TRBJ1-5; possibly TRBD1 for D (5 bases). This CDR3 has 15 residues. Germline V gives CDR1 SGDLS, CDR2 YYNGEE. Trimming took 0 bases from V and 7 from J, leaving 14 bases between them. CDR3 in amino acids: CASSVVGAGRQPQHF. As DNA, the CDR3 is TGTGCCAGCAGCGTAGTTGGGGCGGGACGCCAGCCCCAGCATTTT.

This clonotype was detected a few times. This sequence joins TRBV29-1 and TRBJ2-1; TRBD2 agrees at 10 bases. CDR1 SQVTM and CDR2 ANQGSEA come from the germline V gene. CDR3 length equals 12 residues. Trimming took 7 bases from V and 9 from J; bases not matched to a gene: 6. The CDR3 DNA is TGCAGCGGAAGACTAGCGGGTGCTGAGCAGTTCTTC. Translating it yields CSGRLAGAEQFF.

This clonotype was seen ten or more times. The chain is built from TRBV12-3 or TRBV12-4 and TRBJ2-5; D is perhaps TRBD1 (5 bases). The CDR3 has 14 amino acids. Between the trimmed V and J ends, which lost 0 bases and 4 bases, there was a span of 9 bases. The DNA of the CDR3 is TGTGCCAGCAGTTTAGCGCGGCAGGGAGAGACCCAGTACTTC. As protein: CASSLARQGETQYF.

The chain is built from TRBV11-1 and TRBJ2-3; D is ambiguous. Between the trimmed V and J ends, which lost 5 bases and 0 bases, there was a span of 24 bases. Germline values: CDR1 SGHAT, CDR2 FQDESV (reference sequence). The CDR3 spans 19 residues. The CDR3 nucleotides are TGTGCCAGCAGCCCGACACGTCCCGGCGGCGAAGCTAGCACAGATACGCAGTATTTT. It translates to CASSPTRPGGEASTDTQYF.

A few counts support this clonotype. V usage is TRBV20-1 and J usage is TRBJ2-5, with a tentative D call TRBD2 (6 bases). The CDR3 has 13 residues. V lost 3 bases, J lost 8 bases, and 16 bases lay in between. Germline CDR1 DFQATT, CDR2 SNEGSKA (reference sequence). Here the CDR3 reads CSASFWGGGTQYF. The CDR3 DNA is TGCAGTGCTAGTTTCTGGGGAGGTGGAACCCAGTACTTC.

The table lists this clonotype with a few counts. The rearrangement uses TRBV12-3 or TRBV12-4 and TRBJ1-3; possible D gene TRBD1, 5 bases. This CDR3 region has 16 residues. V dropped 5 bases and J dropped 0 bases, with 14 bases sitting between them. The CDR3 DNA reads as TGTGCCAGCAGTGCGGCGGGGCTTCCCTCTGGAAACACCATATATTTT. Translating it yields CASSAAGLPSGNTIYF.

CDR3 sequence (DNA): TGTGCCAGTAGTATAGGACTAGCGGGAGTCGGTACGCAGTATTTT. Protein product: CASSIGLAGVGTQYF. The V gene is TRBV19, the J gene TRBJ2-3; the match to TRBD2 covers 12 bases. Germline assignment: CDR1 LNHDA and CDR2 SQIVND (reference sequence). There are 15 residues in the CDR3. Trimming cost V 1 base and J 8 bases; bases outside gene matches: 4.

This chain links TRBV7-9 with TRBJ2-3; unclear D gene. CDR1 SEHNR and CDR2 FQNEAQ come from the germline V gene (reference sequence). This CDR3 comprises 12 residues. Trimming took 6 bases from V and 5 from J, leaving 9 bases between them. CDR3 DNA: TGTGCCAGCAGTCAAGCAGAAGATACGCAGTATTTT. Its translation is CASSQAEDTQYF.

This chain joins TRBV18 and TRBJ1-2; D gene unclear. V lost 1 base and J lost 8, with 11 bases in between. Germline assignment: CDR1 KGHSH and CDR2 LQKENI. The CDR3 is 13 amino acids. The CDR3 DNA reads as TGTGCCAGCTCACCACAGTCCGGAGGCGGCTACACCTTC. This encodes CASSPQSGGGYTF.

The gene calls are TRBV27 and TRBJ2-1; no definite D call. This CDR3 is 15 amino acids long. Germline V gene sequence: CDR1 MNHEY, CDR2 SMNVEV (reference sequence). V gave up 6 bases and J gave up 0 bases, with 12 bases separating them. The CDR3 DNA sequence: TGTGCCAGCAGAGGGTGGGCAAGCTCCTACAATGAGCAGTTCTTC. Amino acids: CASRGWASSYNEQFF.